These 5 T cell receptor beta chains were sequenced from one sample in a study of T cell repertoires in cytomegalovirus infection. TCRdb re-derived calls from the reads in MiXCR, one entry per CDR3 protein. The table has just over 150,000 distinct CDR3 sequences, about a quarter seen once. The sample consisted of PBMCs. The source of these receptors is a human donor in good health (CMV status not recorded). Some clones in this sample may be carry-over from other donors' samples.

This clonotype was recorded at least ten times. This rearrangement joins TRBV4-1 to TRBJ2-1; D is uncertain. V was trimmed by 0 bases and J by 8 bases, leaving 17 bases between them. The germline V gene has CDR1 MGHRA and CDR2 YSYEKL. The CDR3 runs 16 residues. Here the CDR3 DNA reads TGCGCCAGCAGCCAAGATGTTGGGATCCGGTACCATGAGCAGTTCTTC. This encodes CASSQDVGIRYHEQFF.

The table lists this clonotype with a few counts. The chain uses TRBV19 and TRBJ1-2; 8 bases line up with TRBD1. CDR1 is LNHDA, CDR2 SQIVND, per germline (reference sequence). The CDR3 is 16 amino acids. J gave up 3 bases and V 6 bases, and 12 bases lay outside the gene matches. CDR3 bases: TGTGCCAGTAGCCCTATGGACAGGGAAGTTGACTATGGCTACACCTTC. This encodes CASSPMDREVDYGYTF.

The genes are TRBV10-3 and TRBJ2-7; D gene unclear. This CDR3 has 13 amino acids. Looked up from germline, CDR1 is ENHRY and CDR2 is SYGVKD. Trimming pared 4 bases from V and 1 base from J, leaving 8 bases between. This chain's CDR3 is CAISGYSSYEQYF. The CDR3 DNA reads as TGTGCCATCAGTGGGTATTCTTCCTACGAGCAGTACTTC.

This clonotype occurred a few times. The gene calls are TRBV28 and TRBJ1-2, with 8 bases that match TRBD1. Germline V lookup: CDR1 MDHEN, CDR2 SYDVKM. Trimming at V came to 6 bases and at J to 2 bases, leaving 5 bases not matched to a gene. The CDR3 runs to 14 residues. This CDR3 reads CASRTGAGNYGYTF. The CDR3 nucleotides are TGTGCCAGCAGGACAGGGGCTGGAAACTATGGCTACACCTTC.

This clonotype has a handful of counts. J is TRBJ2-3 and V is TRBV28, with 9 nucleotides matching TRBD2. Germline lookup yields CDR1 MDHEN and CDR2 SYDVKM. The CDR3 is made up of 15 amino acids. V lost 4 bases and J lost 6; bases outside the gene matches: 8. The CDR3 sequence: CASSSQRGVGDTQYF. The CDR3 nucleotides are TGTGCCAGCAGTTCGCAGCGGGGGGTGGGGGATACGCAGTATTTT.